The rows below give T cell receptor beta chains drawn from one sample of a study of tissue T cells after allogeneic stem cell transplantation. Measured with immunoSEQ multiplex PCR; TCRdb has only the in-frame clones, and not every one. The sample includes 340 or so clones, less than 75% seen only once; the top ten take about 20%. The specimen was esophageal tissue, collected at autopsy. The receptors originated from a male patient aged 60 or over with steroid-refractory graft-versus-host disease after an allogeneic stem cell transplant. A subset of T cells may come from the graft donor. CDR3s leave out the opening cysteine and the closing phenylalanine or tryptophan.

len: 16; v_gene: TRBV7-3; j_gene: TRBJ1-1; CDR3aa: ASSSNLRGKGMNTEAF
len: 12; v_gene: TRBV27; j_gene: TRBJ1-6; CDR3aa: ASSHGSYNSPLH
len: 14; v_gene: TRBV19; j_gene: TRBJ1-1; CDR3aa: ASMGDQGRGNTEAF
len: 14; v_gene: TRBV10-2; j_gene: TRBJ2-2; CDR3aa: ASSASGGSSPGELF